This TCR beta chain stems from a study of CD4 T cells in relation to SARS-CoV-2 and coronaviruses. Study background: After 10 to 11 days of antigen culture, PBMC TCR beta CDR3s were sequenced.

Trimming took 4 bases from V and 1 from J, leaving 10 bases between them. Germline values: CDR1 SGDLS, CDR2 YYNGEE. The CDR3 has 14 residues. TCRdb keeps only in-frame clones here, not all; method: immunoSEQ multiplex PCR. The sample includes 15,000 to 20,000 clones, approximately 75% of them seen just once. The count of this clone is one. What it binds is unknown. The unexposed donors gave CD4+ T cells in 2011-2018, prior to COVID-19. The cells were cultured for approximately 10 days before CD4+ T cells were isolated. Source material: CD4+ T cells from PBMCs, cultured in vitro. The chain combines TRBV9 with TRBJ2-3; D is possibly TRBD2 (6 bases). The sequence was obtained from a human donor in good health. The DNA of the CDR3 is TGTGCCAGCAGCTCGGGACTCCGCACAGATACGCAGTATTTT. Protein product: CASSSGLRTDTQYF. The full variable domain, rest sourced from reference TRBV9 and TRBJ2-3, is DSGVTQTPKHLITATGQRVTLRCSPRSGDLSVYWYQQSLDQGLQFLIQYYNGEERAKGNILERFSAQQFPDLHSELNLSSLELGDSALYFCASSSGLRTDTQYFGPGTRLTVL.